The present T cell receptor beta chain was sequenced within a study of CD8 T cells in Susac syndrome. Study overall: Blood was drawn from patients with Susac syndrome. At that point, they were therapy-naive, on corticosteroids, or on intravenous immunoglobulin alone. Study outcomes and limitations: The total CD8+ repertoires contained about 16 Susac-specific public clones, and the CD8+ TEMRA repertoires contained about 5.

CDR3 size: 14 residues. Germline CDR1 and CDR2: MNHEY and SMNVEV (reference sequence). Trimming took 3 bases from V and 7 from J; bases not matched to a gene: 4. RNA, at about 0.45 to 1 ug, was reverse transcribed with random hexamers. A single record per CDR3 protein comes from TCRdb applying MiXCR to the immunoSEQ multiplex PCR reads. The sample comprises around 200,000 distinct CDR3 sequences, 95% of which are singletons, and 0.15% to 0.2% rests with the top ten. Comments on this clonotype: Its target is not known.

The recently defined diagnostic criteria for definite or probable disease were met by the Susac syndrome patients. The material sequenced was CD8+ T cells from PBMCs. The chain carries TRBV27 and TRBJ1-2, with 11 bases lining up with TRBD1. The origin of this receptor is a human donor with Susac syndrome. The CDR3, as DNA: TGTGCCAGCAGTTTGGGGACAGGGGGATCTGGCTACACCTTC. Translated, it gives CASSLGTGGSGYTF.